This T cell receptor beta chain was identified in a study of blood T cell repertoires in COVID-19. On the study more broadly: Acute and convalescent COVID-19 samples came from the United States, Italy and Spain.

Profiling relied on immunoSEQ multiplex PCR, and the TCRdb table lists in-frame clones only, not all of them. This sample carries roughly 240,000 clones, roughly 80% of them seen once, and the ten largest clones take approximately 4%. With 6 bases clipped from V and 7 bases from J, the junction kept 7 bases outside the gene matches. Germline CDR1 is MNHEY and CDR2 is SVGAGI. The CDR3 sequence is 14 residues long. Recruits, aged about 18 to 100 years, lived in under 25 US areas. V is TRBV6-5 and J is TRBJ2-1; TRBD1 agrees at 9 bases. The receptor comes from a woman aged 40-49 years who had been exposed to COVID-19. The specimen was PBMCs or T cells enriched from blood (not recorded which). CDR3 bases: TGTGCCAGCAGCCGGGACAGGGTTGGGAATGAGCAGTTCTTC. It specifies CASSRDRVGNEQFF.